The 6 T cell receptor beta chains below were found in one sample sequenced in a study of control samples from healthy donors and cancer patients. Generated by immunoSEQ multiplex PCR, the TCRdb table keeps only in-frame clones and is missing some. The sample records 150,000 to 200,000 clones, around nine tenths being singletons. Sequenced sample: blood. These receptors came from a man aged 30-40 years in good health.

This clone has only one observation. This chain joins TRBV5-1 and TRBJ2-7; 8 bases are shared with TRBD2. The CDR3 length is 16 residues. Trimming took 2 bases from V and 2 from J; bases not matched to a gene: 9. Germline CDR1 is SGHRS and CDR2 is YFSETQ. CDR3 in amino acids: CASSFNLAGSTYEQYF. CDR3 DNA sequence: TGCGCCAGCAGCTTTAATCTAGCGGGTTCTACCTACGAGCAGTACTTC.

This chain joins TRBV2 and TRBJ1-5; 7 bases match TRBD1. This CDR3 contains 12 residues. Germline CDR1 SNHLY, CDR2 FYNNEI. Trimming at V came to 5 bases and at J to 8 bases, leaving 3 bases not matched to a gene. CDR3 in amino acids: CASSPDREPQHF. In DNA form, the CDR3 reads TGTGCCAGCAGTCCTGACAGGGAGCCCCAGCATTTT. The variable domain in full, completed from reference TRBV2 and TRBJ1-5, reads EPEVTQTPSHQVTQMGQEVILRCVPISNHLYFYWYRQILGQKVEFLVSFYNNEISEKSEIFDDQFSVERPDGSNFTLKIRSTKLEDSAMYFCASSPDREPQHFGDGTRLSIL.

A few counts support this clone. The chain recombines TRBV18 with TRBJ1-2; possibly TRBD1 for D (5 bases). The CDR3 totals 13 residues. V lost 2 bases, J lost 6 bases, and 10 bases lay in between. CDR1 and CDR2 from the germline V gene are KGHSH and LQKENI. CDR3 residues: CASSPIRADGYTF. Written as DNA, the CDR3 is TGTGCCAGCTCACCAATCAGGGCGGATGGCTACACCTTC. The whole variable domain, remainder taken from reference TRBV18 and TRBJ1-2, is NAGVMQNPRHLVRRRGQEARLRCSPMKGHSHVYWYRQLPEEGLKFMVYLQKENIIDESGMPKERFSAEFPKEGPSILRIQQVVRGDSAAYFCASSPIRADGYTFGSGTRLTVV.

In nucleotides, the CDR3 is TGTGCCAGCAGCTTGACTCGGTCAGAGACCCAGTACTTC. This sequence encodes CASSLTRSETQYF. The chain is built from TRBV7-2 and TRBJ2-5; D is unresolved. Germline CDR1 SGHTA, CDR2 FQGNSA. Trimming pared 3 bases from V and 4 bases from J, leaving 9 bases between. CDR3 length: 13 residues. Filled out from reference TRBV7-2 and TRBJ2-5, the complete variable domain reads GAGVSQSPSNKVTEKGKDVELRCDPISGHTALYWYRQSLGQGLEFLIYFQGNSAPDKSGLPSDRFSAERTGGSVSTLTIQRTQQEDSAVYLCASSLTRSETQYFGPGTRLLVL.

The V call is TRBV5-4, the J call TRBJ2-1; 15 bases are a match to TRBD2. With V trimmed by 4 bases and J by 7 bases, 6 bases remained unmatched. From germline, CDR1 is SGHNT and CDR2 YYREEE (reference sequence). The CDR3 extends over 16 amino acids. The chain's CDR3 is CASSLGGLAGGNEQFF. CDR3 nucleotides: TGTGCCAGCAGCCTCGGGGGACTAGCGGGAGGTAATGAGCAGTTCTTC.

The V and J genes are TRBV6-7 and TRBJ1-1, with D perhaps TRBD1 (5 bases). TRBV6-7 is an ORF, and what it does is uncertain. The CDR3 length is 14 residues. V was pared by 4 bases and J by 1 base, with 10 bases between. This CDR3 reads CASSLGRENTEAFF. DNA of the CDR3: TGTGCCAGCAGTTTGGGACGGGAGAACACTGAAGCTTTCTTT.